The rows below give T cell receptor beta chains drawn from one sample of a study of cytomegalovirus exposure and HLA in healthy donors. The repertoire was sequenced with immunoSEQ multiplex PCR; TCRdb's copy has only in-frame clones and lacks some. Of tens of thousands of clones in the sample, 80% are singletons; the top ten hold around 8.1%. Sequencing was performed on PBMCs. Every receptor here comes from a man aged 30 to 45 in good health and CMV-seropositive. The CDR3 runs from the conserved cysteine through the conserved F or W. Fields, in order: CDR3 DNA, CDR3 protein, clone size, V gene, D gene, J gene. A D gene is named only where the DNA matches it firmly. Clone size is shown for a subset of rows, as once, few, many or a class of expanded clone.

TGCAGCGCCTCCCGGGGAACAGGGGAGATTCAGTACTTC | CSASRGTGEIQYF | - | TRBV29-1 | TRBD1 | TRBJ2-4
TGTGCCAGCAGTGAAATGGGCATCCTCTACGAGCAGTACTTC | CASSEMGILYEQYF | few | TRBV25-1 | - | TRBJ2-7
TGCGCCAGCAGCTCGAGGGGACAGGGTATTATGGACACTGAAGCTTTCTTT | CASSSRGQGIMDTEAFF | - | TRBV5-1 | TRBD1 | TRBJ1-1
TGTGCCTGGGCCATAGGGGCGTCCTATAATTCACCCCTCCACTTT | CAWAIGASYNSPLHF | - | TRBV30 | - | TRBJ1-6
TGTGCCAGCAGTTTTCAGGGGGCTAACACTGAAGCTTTCTTT | CASSFQGANTEAFF | - | TRBV28 | TRBD1 | TRBJ1-1
TGTGCCAGCAGTACCCGGGACAGGGGAACAGGTGAGCAGTTCTTC | CASSTRDRGTGEQFF | - | TRBV6-5 | TRBD1 | TRBJ2-1
TGCGCCAGCAGCTCGACCGGGACAGGTGCCTACGAGCAGTACTTC | CASSSTGTGAYEQYF | - | TRBV5-1 | TRBD1 | TRBJ2-7
TGCGCCAGCAGCTTGTCAGGGGGTATGGTTGGCTACACCTTC | CASSLSGGMVGYTF | once | TRBV5-1 | TRBD1 | TRBJ1-2
TGTGCCAGCAGCCTCAGGGACAGGCCGAATCAGCCCCAGCATTTT | CASSLRDRPNQPQHF | - | TRBV9 | TRBD1 | TRBJ1-5
TGTGCCAGCGGTTCGAGGGGACACAATCAGCCCCAGCATTTT | CASGSRGHNQPQHF | - | TRBV6-5 | - | TRBJ1-5
TGTGCCAGCAAACCACAACAGACCTATGGCTACACCTTC | CASKPQQTYGYTF | - | TRBV27 | - | TRBJ1-2
TGTGCCAGCAGTTGGGACAGCCCCCAAGAGACCCAGTACTTC | CASSWDSPQETQYF | - | TRBV5-4 | TRBD1 | TRBJ2-5
TGTGCCAGTAGTAGGAGGGACACTGAAGCTTTCTTT | CASSRRDTEAFF | - | TRBV19 | - | TRBJ1-1
TGTGCCAGCAGCTTTTTTAGCGGGGGTGGAGAGCAGTACTTC | CASSFFSGGGEQYF | - | TRBV5-4 | TRBD2 | TRBJ2-7
TGTGCCAGCAGTTTACAGTCAGGCAAAGAGACCCAGTACTTC | CASSLQSGKETQYF | - | TRBV27 | - | TRBJ2-5
TGTGCCAGCAGCTTACGGGGTACAGGGCCTTACGAGCAGTACTTC | CASSLRGTGPYEQYF | - | TRBV5-6 | - | TRBJ2-7
TGTGCCAGCAGCGAGGGACTAGCGGGGCGCAATGAGCAGTTCTTC | CASSEGLAGRNEQFF | - | TRBV9 | TRBD2 | TRBJ2-1
TGTGCCAGCAGACGGGACAGTACCGGGGAGCTGTTTTTT | CASRRDSTGELFF | - | TRBV2 | TRBD1 | TRBJ2-2
TGTGCCAGTAGTGCCCGACAGGGGCGGAACACTGAAGCTTTCTTT | CASSARQGRNTEAFF | few | TRBV19 | TRBD1 | TRBJ1-1
TGCGCCAGCAGCCTGACGGGACAGAACAGAAACACTGAAGCTTTCTTT | CASSLTGQNRNTEAFF | - | TRBV5-1 | TRBD1 | TRBJ1-1
TGCGCCAGCAGCTCGACCCGGACAGTATACAATGAGCAGTTCTTC | CASSSTRTVYNEQFF | - | TRBV5-1 | - | TRBJ2-1
TGTGCCAGTAGTCCCCTATTCATCCTTGATACGCAGTATTTT | CASSPLFILDTQYF | - | TRBV19 | - | TRBJ2-3
TGTGCCTGGAGTGGGACGGGGAACATTCAGTACTTC | CAWSGTGNIQYF | - | TRBV30 | - | TRBJ2-4
TGTGCCAGCAGCCTGGCGGGGGACTACGAGCAGTACTTC | CASSLAGDYEQYF | - | TRBV7-6 | TRBD2 | TRBJ2-7
TGTGCCAGCAGTTACACAGGGGGGACCTACGAGCAGTACTTC | CASSYTGGTYEQYF | - | TRBV6-5 | TRBD1 | TRBJ2-7
TGTGCCAGCACGGTGGGCACAGATACGCAGTATTTT | CASTVGTDTQYF | - | TRBV28 | - | TRBJ2-3
TGTGCCAGCTCAGCTAGACAGACGGACATTCAGTACTTC | CASSARQTDIQYF | - | TRBV18 | - | TRBJ2-4
TGTGCCAGCAGTGAGATTCGGGGACAGGGGAATTCACCCCTCCACTTT | CASSEIRGQGNSPLHF | - | TRBV2 | TRBD1 | TRBJ1-6
TGCGCCAGCAGCCTAGGACAGGGTGCCCTTGGGGGGCAGTACTTC | CASSLGQGALGGQYF | - | TRBV5-1 | TRBD1 | TRBJ2-7
TGCAGCGTCCCCGACAGGGTCTCCTACAATGAGCAGTTCTTC | CSVPDRVSYNEQFF | - | TRBV29-1 | TRBD1 | TRBJ2-1
TGTGCCAGCAGTTTACAGGGGAGCGTCTACAATGAGCAGTTCTTC | CASSLQGSVYNEQFF | once | TRBV27 | - | TRBJ2-1
TGCGCCAGCAGCTTGGCCGCGGGGACTAGCGGGGGTCTTCAGCAGTTCTTC | CASSLAAGTSGGLQQFF | - | TRBV5-1 | TRBD2 | TRBJ2-1
TGTGCCAGTAGTGTATCTCATACTATGAACACTGAAGCTTTCTTT | CASSVSHTMNTEAFF | - | TRBV19 | - | TRBJ1-1
TGTGCCAGCAGACAGGACAGGGGCTACGAGCAGTACTTC | CASRQDRGYEQYF | - | TRBV7-2 | TRBD1 | TRBJ2-7
TGTGCCAGCAGTGTACAGGGAACTGAAAAACTGTTTTTT | CASSVQGTEKLFF | - | TRBV6-5 | - | TRBJ1-4